The 31 T cell receptor beta chains in this list originate from one sample, sequenced in a study of T cells in Graves' hyperthyroidism and ophthalmopathy. Researchers amplified the TCR beta CDR3 regions from RNA transcripts. A set of HTBI primers served as the primers for a first-round RT-PCR of the TCR CDR3. TCRdb re-analysed the multiplex PCR reads in MiXCR, keeping a single row per CDR3 protein. The table includes around 350,000 distinct CDR3 sequences, approximately 19% detected once. What was sequenced was blood. These receptors were taken from a woman aged 18-35 years with Graves' hyperthyroidism.

This clonotype was seen ten or more times. The chain is built from TRBV2 and TRBJ2-7; the D gene is possibly TRBD1 (5 bases). The CDR3 covers 15 residues. Germline CDR1 reads SNHLY; CDR2 reads FYNNEI. V gave up 6 bases and J gave up 0 bases, with 15 bases separating them. The CDR3 is CASRGTGFSSYEQYF. CDR3 in DNA: TGTGCCAGCAGAGGAACAGGTTTTAGCTCCTACGAGCAGTACTTC.

This clonotype was counted at least ten times. The rearrangement uses TRBV6-1 and TRBJ2-5; D is possibly TRBD2 (6 bases). Germline assignment: CDR1 MNHNS and CDR2 SASEGT. The V end lost 2 bases, the J end lost 5 bases, and 15 bases lay between the germline ends. The CDR3 has 15 residues. The CDR3 DNA reads as TGTGCCAGCAGTGAAATCGTGGGGGGAAGGGAGACCCAGTACTTC. This codes for CASSEIVGGRETQYF.

The chain has TRBV3-1 and TRBJ1-2; the D gene is possibly TRBD1 (5 bases). Looked up from germline, CDR1 is LGHDT and CDR2 is YNNKEL (reference sequence). This CDR3 is 16 amino acids long. V lost 8 bases and J 5 bases, leaving 24 bases between the germline ends. This CDR3 reads CASRPGAEIGKYGYTF. The CDR3 coding sequence is TGTGCCAGCCGACCTGGGGCAGAGATCGGCAAGTATGGCTACACCTTC.

This clonotype was seen at least ten times. The chain has TRBV6-1 and TRBJ2-7; TRBD1 matches at 11 bases. CDR1 is MNHNS, CDR2 SASEGT, per germline. CDR3 length equals 13 residues. Trimming at V came to 4 bases and at J to 7 bases, leaving 3 bases not matched to a gene. The CDR3 nucleotides are TGTGCCAGCAGTGGGACAGGGGGCGGGGAGCAGTACTTC. This gives the protein CASSGTGGGEQYF.

This clonotype appeared many times. The chain has TRBV30 and TRBJ1-2, with TRBD1 matching 9 bases. In germline, CDR1 is GTSNPN, CDR2 SVGIG (reference sequence). Germline trimming cut 3 bases from V and 8 bases from J; bases unmatched to any gene: 7. The CDR3 is 13 residues long. The CDR3 nucleotides are TGTGCCTGGAGCCCCGGGACAGGGAAAGGCTACACCTTC. This codes for CAWSPGTGKGYTF.

Of note for this clonotype: A much bigger clone sits one base away, suggesting this may be a read error. The chain joins TRBV20-1 to TRBJ2-7; unclear D gene. CDR3 size: 11 residues. Germline CDR1 reads DFQATT; CDR2 reads SNEGSKA (reference sequence). CDR3 sequence reads: CSATRVYEQCF. CDR3 sequence (DNA): TGCAGTGCTACTAGGGTATACGAGCAGTGCTTC.

This clonotype has at least ten counts. The rearrangement uses TRBV5-1 and TRBJ1-2; 12 bases are a match to TRBD1. CDR1 and CDR2 (germline): SGHRS, YFSETQ. The CDR3 consists of 16 residues. V shed 3 bases and J 3 bases; nucleotides not matched to a gene: 6. CDR3 in amino acids: CASSWDRGRWDYGYTF. The CDR3, as DNA: TGCGCCAGCAGCTGGGACAGGGGGCGTTGGGACTATGGCTACACCTTC.

This clonotype occurred a few times. V is TRBV4-1 and J is TRBJ2-7; 7 bases match TRBD1. V was pared by 2 bases and J by 4 bases, with 17 bases of the junction left unmatched. The CDR3 spans 18 residues. Germline lookup yields CDR1 MGHRA and CDR2 YSYEKL. The CDR3 protein is CASSQLVRGGETRYEQYF. The CDR3 DNA sequence: TGCGCCAGCAGCCAACTGGTTAGAGGGGGCGAGACCCGTTACGAGCAGTACTTC.

This sequence joins TRBV5-4 and TRBJ1-2; D is unresolved. V lost 0 bases and J 4 bases, leaving 10 bases between the germline ends. The CDR3 consists of 14 residues. Germline CDR1 reads SGHNT; CDR2 reads YYREEE (reference sequence). Here the CDR3 DNA reads TGTGCCAGCAGCTTGGAGGGCGCCGCCTATGGCTACACCTTC. Translation: CASSLEGAAYGYTF.

This clonotype was observed at least ten times. This chain links TRBV4-1 with TRBJ2-5, with a possible D match to TRBD2 (5 bases). V shed 0 bases and J shed 9 bases, with 17 bases lying between them. Germline assignment: CDR1 MGHRA and CDR2 YSYEKL. The CDR3 extends over 15 amino acids. This CDR3 is CASSQDVWQPGSQYF. CDR3 coding DNA: TGCGCCAGCAGCCAAGATGTGTGGCAACCGGGGTCCCAGTACTTC.

This clonotype was seen a few times. The chain uses TRBV6-2 or TRBV6-3 and TRBJ2-1; 11 nucleotides match TRBD2. Losses at the gene ends were 5 bases for V and 6 bases for J; bases not matched to a gene: 3. CDR3 length: 14 residues. Germline-derived CDR1 and CDR2 are MNHEY and SVGEGT. The CDR3 is CASSNLAGGNEQFF. CDR3 DNA: TGTGCCAGCAGTAATCTAGCGGGGGGCAATGAGCAGTTCTTC.

The rearrangement joins TRBV12-3 or TRBV12-4 to TRBJ2-5; D is perhaps TRBD1 (6 bases). V was trimmed by 5 bases and J by 0 bases, leaving 7 bases between them. The CDR3 spans 13 residues. The CDR3 loop is CASSRDNQETQYF. The CDR3 region has the DNA TGTGCCAGCAGTCGGGACAACCAAGAGACCCAGTACTTC.

This clonotype has more than one count but fewer than ten. V is TRBV12-3 or TRBV12-4 and J is TRBJ1-5; D is uncertain. V was shortened by 6 bases and J by 2 bases, with 14 bases between the two germline ends. The CDR3 is 15 residues long. This CDR3 is CASSPTGSGNQPQHF. CDR3 sequence (DNA): TGTGCCAGCAGCCCCACGGGCTCCGGCAATCAGCCCCAGCATTTT.

This clonotype was detected ten times or more. The chain is built from TRBV2 and TRBJ2-5; the D gene is possibly TRBD1 (6 bases). The CDR3 sequence is 12 residues long. Germline V gene lookup returns CDR1 SNHLY and CDR2 FYNNEI. Trimming removed 6 bases from V and 5 bases from J, with 10 bases in between. The CDR3 DNA reads as TGTGCCAGCAGAACAGGGAGTGAGACCCAGTACTTC. Amino acids: CASRTGSETQYF.

The chain is built from TRBV6-2 or TRBV6-3 and TRBJ2-7; D gene ambiguous. V lost 11 bases to trimming and J lost 6 bases, with 20 bases between them. The CDR3 totals 13 residues. In germline, CDR1 is MNHEY, CDR2 SVGEGT. For the CDR3, the DNA is TGTGCCGGTGGACCGTTACGTCGTGGCGAGCAGTACTTC. It encodes CAGGPLRRGEQYF.

This clonotype was observed many times. V usage is TRBV5-1 and J usage is TRBJ2-7, with D unclear. CDR1 is SGHRS and CDR2 is YFSETQ in the germline V gene. V lost 1 base and J lost 1, with 12 bases in between. This CDR3 comprises 15 residues. The CDR3 reads CASSLYTDPSYEQYF. The CDR3 nucleotides read TGCGCCAGCAGCTTGTACACAGATCCGTCCTACGAGCAGTACTTC.

This clonotype was observed a handful of times. The chain carries TRBV19 and TRBJ2-3; TRBD1 is a possible D gene (5 bases). The V and J ends lost 4 bases and 5 bases respectively, with 7 bases between them. CDR3 length equals 12 residues. Germline loops: CDR1 LNHDA, CDR2 SQIVND (reference sequence). The CDR3 DNA is TGTGCCAGTAGTACAGGGATAGATACGCAGTATTTT. Encoded protein: CASSTGIDTQYF.

Concerning this clonotype: Because it lacks the conserved phenylalanine or tryptophan at the end, this CDR3 is likely a read error. It is unclear where the CDR3 begins or ends on the DNA, so no DNA is shown, and the CDR3 is as TCRdb lists it. CDR3 sequence reads: CASRVRGRAEACY. This chain connects TRBV12-3 or TRBV12-4 to TRBJ1-1; TRBD1, the table's D call, lacks a check against the DNA. The CDR3 is 13 amino acids in total, end residues counted.

The table lists this clonotype with many counts. The chain recombines TRBV25-1 with TRBJ1-5; 9 nucleotides line up with TRBD1. Germline V gene sequence: CDR1 MGHDK, CDR2 SYGVNS. The CDR3 sequence is 16 residues long. V was clipped by 2 bases and J by 7 bases; unmatched bases: 9. The CDR3 nucleotides read TGTGCCAGCAGTGAAAATTTGGGGACAGGGTTACAGCCCCAGCATTTT. Protein sequence: CASSENLGTGLQPQHF.

This clonotype was detected ten times or more. The rearrangement links TRBV12-3 or TRBV12-4 to TRBJ2-7, with D tentatively TRBD1 or TRBD2 (5 bases each). The CDR3 loop spans 13 amino acids. V lost 5 bases and J lost 5, with 13 bases in between. DNA for the CDR3: TGTGCCAGCAGTGGGGCCGGGACCGACGAGCAGTACTTC. Encoded protein: CASSGAGTDEQYF.

This clonotype was picked up many times. This sequence joins TRBV20-1 and TRBJ2-5; D call uncertain. Germline V gives CDR1 DFQATT, CDR2 SNEGSKA (reference sequence). The V end lost 5 bases, the J end lost 5 bases, and 15 bases lay between the germline ends. The CDR3 loop spans 13 amino acids. The CDR3 region is CSAAPGPPETQYF. The DNA of the CDR3 is TGCAGTGCTGCACCGGGCCCTCCGGAGACCCAGTACTTC.

In this sample, this clonotype turned up many times. The rearrangement uses TRBV11-2 and TRBJ2-7; D perhaps matches TRBD2 (5 bases). Germline V CDR1 and CDR2: SGHAT, FQNNGV. Trimming pared 5 bases from V and 7 bases from J, leaving 18 bases between. CDR3 length: 14 residues. This chain's CDR3 is CASSQAAPLGEQYF. The CDR3 DNA sequence: TGTGCCAGCAGCCAAGCGGCCCCACTGGGAGAGCAGTACTTC.

The V gene is TRBV5-6, the J gene TRBJ2-2, with TRBD2 matching 8 bases. CDR1 is SGHDT and CDR2 is YYEEEE in the germline V gene. Trimming at V came to 1 base and at J to 5 bases, leaving 7 bases not matched to a gene. The CDR3 covers 16 residues. As DNA, the CDR3 is TGTGCCAGCAGCTTGTTCGGCGGGGGGCCGACCGGGGAGCTGTTTTTT. It codes for CASSLFGGGPTGELFF.

The CDR3 protein is CASSFSPWGAANTGELFF. The CDR3 coding sequence is TGTGCCAGCAGTTTCTCTCCGTGGGGGGCCGCGAACACCGGGGAGCTGTTTTTT. The chain employs TRBV6-2 or TRBV6-3 and TRBJ2-2; possibly TRBD1 or TRBD2 for D (6 bases each). The CDR3 is made up of 18 amino acids. Deletions cut 4 bases from V and 0 bases from J, with 18 bases between. CDR1 is MNHEY, CDR2 SVGEGT, per germline.

The rearrangement joins TRBV24-1 to TRBJ1-5, with D possibly TRBD1 on 5 matching bases. CDR1 and CDR2 (germline): KGHDR, SFDVKD. The CDR3 totals 16 residues. Between the trimmed V and J ends, which lost 4 bases and 0 bases, there was a span of 12 bases. The CDR3 loop reads CATSDPGLDSNQPQHF. In DNA form, the CDR3 reads TGTGCCACCAGTGACCCGGGACTGGATAGCAATCAGCCCCAGCATTTT.

This clonotype appeared many times. This sequence joins TRBV4-2 and TRBJ1-4, with 8 bases aligning to TRBD1. V gave up 0 bases and J gave up 5 bases; unmatched junction bases: 5. CDR3 length: 16 amino acids. Looked up from germline, CDR1 is LGHNA and CDR2 is YNFKEQ. CDR3 nucleotide sequence: TGTGCCAGCAGCCAAGATCAAGGGACAGGCAATGAAAAACTGTTTTTT. Residues: CASSQDQGTGNEKLFF.

Ten or more counts support this clonotype. This chain uses TRBV6-5 with TRBJ1-1; D might be TRBD1 (5 bases). Germline V gene sequence: CDR1 MNHEY, CDR2 SVGAGI. The CDR3 extends over 12 amino acids. Trimming stripped 7 bases from V and 11 bases from J, with 17 bases between. CDR3 nucleotide sequence: TGTGCCAGCATTTTTGGGGCGGGTTCGGCTTTCTTT. Protein: CASIFGAGSAFF.

This chain uses TRBV27 with TRBJ1-2; possibly TRBD1 for D (5 bases). From germline, CDR1 is MNHEY and CDR2 SMNVEV (reference sequence). There are 15 residues in the CDR3. Between the trimmed V and J ends, which lost 3 bases and 4 bases, there was a span of 15 bases. The CDR3 here is CASSFRGARLYGYTF. CDR3 coding DNA: TGTGCCAGCAGTTTTCGTGGGGCCCGGCTCTATGGCTACACCTTC.

This clonotype was counted ten times or more. This CDR3 is CASSQVLGASQETQYF. DNA of the CDR3: TGTGCCAGCAGCCAAGTTCTAGGGGCTTCCCAAGAGACCCAGTACTTC. The V call is TRBV3-1, the J call TRBJ2-5, with D perhaps matching TRBD1 (5 bases). The CDR3 totals 16 residues. V lost 1 base and J 1 base, leaving 13 bases between the germline ends. The germline V gene has CDR1 LGHDT and CDR2 YNNKEL (reference sequence).

This clonotype was counted ten times or more. The chain is built from TRBV29-1 and TRBJ1-2; the D gene is possibly TRBD1 (5 bases). The germline V gene encodes CDR1 SQVTM and CDR2 ANQGSEA. Between the trimmed V and J ends, which lost 4 bases and 8 bases, there was a span of 11 bases. The CDR3 runs 11 residues. The CDR3 spells CSVGAAGGYTF. The CDR3 DNA is TGCAGCGTTGGGGCAGCAGGGGGCTACACCTTC.

This clonotype was seen at least ten times. The chain employs TRBV28 and TRBJ1-2; D uncertain. Germline-derived CDR1 and CDR2 are MDHEN and SYDVKM. Trimming took 8 bases from V and 1 from J, leaving 17 bases between them. This CDR3 has 15 amino acids. The CDR3 DNA sequence: TGTGCCAGCTCGGATTGGGGATCAAGTAACTATGGCTACACCTTC. This gives the protein CASSDWGSSNYGYTF.